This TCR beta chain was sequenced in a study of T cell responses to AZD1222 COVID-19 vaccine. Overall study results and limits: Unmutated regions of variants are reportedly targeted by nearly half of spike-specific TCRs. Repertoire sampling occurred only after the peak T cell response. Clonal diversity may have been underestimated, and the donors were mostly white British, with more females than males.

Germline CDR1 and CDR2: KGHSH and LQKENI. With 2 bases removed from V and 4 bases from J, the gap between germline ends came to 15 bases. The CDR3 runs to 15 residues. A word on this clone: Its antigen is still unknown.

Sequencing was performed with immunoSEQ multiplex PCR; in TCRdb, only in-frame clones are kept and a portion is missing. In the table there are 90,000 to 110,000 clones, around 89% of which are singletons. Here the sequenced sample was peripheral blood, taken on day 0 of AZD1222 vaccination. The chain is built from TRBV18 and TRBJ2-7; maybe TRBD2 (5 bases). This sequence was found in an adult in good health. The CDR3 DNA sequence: TGTGCCAGCTCACCAAGACCGGGAAGGGCGTACGAGCAGTACTTC. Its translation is CASSPRPGRAYEQYF.